This is a list of T cell receptor beta chains from one sample in a study of T cell responses to AZD1222 COVID-19 vaccine. The table came from immunoSEQ multiplex PCR; TCRdb's copy has only in-frame clones and leaves some out. The repertoire holds just over 60,000 clones, with roughly 80% as singletons. This material consisted of peripheral blood, taken on day 0 of AZD1222 vaccination. All receptors come from an adult in good health. CDR3s include the opening cysteine and the closing phenylalanine or tryptophan. The order of the fields is D gene, clone size, J gene, V gene, CDR3 DNA, CDR3 protein. D genes are given only for firm matches. Some rows have no size entry. The others give once, few or many, or a class for an expanded clone.

>-|-|TRBJ2-6|TRBV28
TGTGCCAGCAGTTCCGGGACTGGGGGCTCTGGGGCCAACGTCCTGACTTTC
CASSSGTGGSGANVLTF
>-|-|TRBJ2-1|TRBV2
TGTGCCAGCAACACAGAGGAGTACAATGAGCAGTTCTTC
CASNTEEYNEQFF
>-|-|TRBJ2-1|TRBV18
TGTGCCAGCTCACCACGGGACTCCCGGGGAAATGAGCAGTTCTTC
CASSPRDSRGNEQFF
>-|-|TRBJ2-7|TRBV6-5
TGTGCCAGCAGTTACTCGAGGAGTTACGAGCAGTACTTC
CASSYSRSYEQYF
>-|-|TRBJ1-2|TRBV12-3/TRBV12-4
TGTGCCAGCAGTTTCGGCGGCTACACCTTC
CASSFGGYTF
>-|-|TRBJ2-2|TRBV3-1/TRBV3-2
TGTGCCAGCAGCCAAGGCAGGGGGGCCGGGGAGCTGTTTTTT
CASSQGRGAGELFF
>-|-|TRBJ2-1|TRBV19
TGTGCCAGTAGTATAAACGGAGGAGTACGCAATGAGCAGTTCTTC
CASSINGGVRNEQFF
>-|-|TRBJ2-5|TRBV9
TGTGCCAGCAGCGTGGGGCAACAAGAGACCCAGTACTTC
CASSVGQQETQYF
>TRBD2|-|TRBJ2-2|TRBV7-9
TGTGCCGGGCGGGGGACTAACACCGGGGAGCTGTTTTTT
CAGRGTNTGELFF
>-|-|TRBJ2-1|TRBV9
TGTGCCAGCAGCGTACTCAGGGACCACTACAATGAGCAGTTCTTC
CASSVLRDHYNEQFF
>-|-|TRBJ1-1|TRBV9
TGTGCCAGCAGGAGGGACGGGAACACTGAAGCTTTCTTT
CASRRDGNTEAFF
>-|-|TRBJ2-1|TRBV7-9
TGTGCCAGCAGCCCTACTAGCAGCGGTGAGCAGTTCTTC
CASSPTSSGEQFF
>TRBD1|-|TRBJ1-5|TRBV7-2
TGTGCCAGCAGGGACAGGTTTCCGCCCCAGCATTTT
CASRDRFPPQHF
>-|-|TRBJ1-1|TRBV7-2
TGTGCCAGCAGACTGGGGGGGAAAGGGACTGAAGCTTTCTTT
CASRLGGKGTEAFF
>-|-|TRBJ2-2|TRBV7-2
TGTGCCAGCAGTCGGATGGCTGTGAACACCGGGGAGCTGTTTTTT
CASSRMAVNTGELFF
>-|once|TRBJ1-6|TRBV28
TGTGCCAGCCTGTCCGGGGCGCAGAAGCATTCACCCCTCCACTTT
CASLSGAQKHSPLHF
>TRBD2|-|TRBJ2-5|TRBV7-2
TGTGCCAGCAGCCCAACCCTAGCGGGGGGCCAGACCCAGTACTTC
CASSPTLAGGQTQYF
>TRBD1|-|TRBJ1-2|TRBV6-2/TRBV6-3
TGTGCCAGCAGTTCGGGACAGGGATTGAGTTATGGCTACACCTTC
CASSSGQGLSYGYTF
>-|-|TRBJ2-5|TRBV19
TGTGCCAGTGGGCAGGGAAAAGAGACCCAGTACTTC
CASGQGKETQYF
>TRBD1|-|TRBJ2-7|TRBV7-9
TGTGCCAGCAGCCCAGGGGGCTACGAGCAGTACTTC
CASSPGGYEQYF
>-|-|TRBJ2-1|TRBV29-1
TGCAGCGTTGACCCGGGACCTACGGATGAGCAGTTCTTC
CSVDPGPTDEQFF
>-|-|TRBJ1-4|TRBV11-2
TGTGCCAGCAGCTTACACTCAGTCACTAATGAAAAACTGTTTTTT
CASSLHSVTNEKLFF
>-|-|TRBJ1-5|TRBV3-1/TRBV3-2
TGTGCCAGCAGCCAGTCCGTGAATAGCAATCAGCCCCAGCATTTT
CASSQSVNSNQPQHF
>TRBD2|-|TRBJ2-3|TRBV9
TGTGCCAGCAGTCTGACTAGCGGGGCCACTAGCACAGATACGCAGTATTTT
CASSLTSGATSTDTQYF
>-|few|TRBJ2-3|TRBV4-3
TGCGCCAGCAGCCCAGTCAGCGAAAGCACAGATACGCAGTATTTT
CASSPVSESTDTQYF
>TRBD2|-|TRBJ2-7|TRBV3-1/TRBV3-2
TGTGCCAGCGGGGTAGAGCGGGGGGCCATAGGAGAGCAGTACTTC
CASGVERGAIGEQYF
>-|-|TRBJ2-7|TRBV7-2
TGTGCCAGCAGCTTAAGTTCAGGGGTCTACGAGCAGTACTTC
CASSLSSGVYEQYF
>TRBD2|-|TRBJ2-5|TRBV7-6
TGTGCCAGCAGCCCTACTAGCGGGGGACAAGAGACCCAGTACTTC
CASSPTSGGQETQYF
>-|-|TRBJ2-1|TRBV7-9
TGTGCCAGCAGCTTAGTAGAAGGGCTCTACAATGAGCAGTTCTTC
CASSLVEGLYNEQFF
>-|-|TRBJ2-7|TRBV27
TGTGCCAGCAGTTTAGGGCAACGGAGCGGTGGGCAGTACTTC
CASSLGQRSGGQYF
>-|few|TRBJ1-2|TRBV28
TGTGCCAGCAGTTCCCCCCGGGGACGTCATGGCTACACCTTC
CASSSPRGRHGYTF
>-|-|TRBJ2-1|TRBV5-1
TGCGCCAGCAGCCCGAGCGAGTTGTCAAACAATGAGCAGTTCTTC
CASSPSELSNNEQFF
>-|-|TRBJ1-2|TRBV5-1
TGCGCCAGCAGCTTGGACAGCCAGCCTGGCTACACCTTC
CASSLDSQPGYTF
>TRBD2|-|TRBJ2-1|TRBV29-1
TGCAGCGCGACGGGACTAGCGGGGGGGATAGTCTACAATGAGCAGTTCTTC
CSATGLAGGIVYNEQFF
>TRBD1|-|TRBJ1-3|TRBV6-2/TRBV6-3
TGTGCCAGCAGTTGTCAGGGACAGGGGGAAGGAAACACCATATATTTT
CASSCQGQGEGNTIYF
>-|-|TRBJ1-2|TRBV12-3/TRBV12-4
TGTGCCAGCTCACAGGGACTGGACTATGGCTACACCTTC
CASSQGLDYGYTF